This is a list of T cell receptor beta chains from one sample in a study of shared clonotypes between healthy human individuals. Clones were sequenced by immunoSEQ multiplex PCR, and TCRdb holds only the in-frame ones, with some missing. The table lists millions of clones, around 94% of them singletons. Sequencing was done on a sample of naive CD4+ T cells sorted from blood. The receptors were gathered from a man younger than 30 in good health. CDR3s include the opening cysteine and the closing phenylalanine or tryptophan.

cdr3_aa	v_call
CASSGGQTGQPQHF	TRBV2
CASSQEPGSDTQYF	TRBV4-3
CAIKRGLNENEQFF	TRBV10-3
CASSCRRRSNYGYTF	TRBV7-7
CAWKQGTYNEQFF	TRBV30
CSATIPGQGFGYTF	TRBV29-1
CASSLESGARTQYF	TRBV7-6
CASSLLRETQYF	TRBV7-2
CASSPATGNNQPQHF	TRBV27
CAISPGLAGVYEQFF	TRBV10-3
CASSIFSLRPGKINSNQPQHF	TRBV19
CAWKGVNEQYF	TRBV30
CAWRNGGAYEQYF	TRBV30
CASSRLGTVNTEAFF	TRBV27
CASSPQPETGVGEKLFF	TRBV9
CASSLSIGRQETQYF	TRBV7-6
CASSLTKTGLVPPYTEAFF	TRBV5-1
CASSSLAGGGTQYF	TRBV6-5
CASREQGTANYGYTF	TRBV5-5
CASYRAGQPQHF	TRBV6-1
CASSLDRPGNSPLHF	TRBV5-1
CASRLADYSYEQYF	TRBV6-5
CASSFGQGSSGGTSRLYNEQFF	TRBV5-1
CASSGNRAEKLFF	TRBV2
CASSLFQYYQETQYF	TRBV7-2
CATSRSGADGYTF	TRBV15
CASSARDPSYEQYF	TRBV9
CASSPSGDFYNEQFF	TRBV5-1
CASSLGGAGDTQYF	TRBV5-4
CASSLRAYEQYF	TRBV2
CASSTNPGLAGTTGELFF	TRBV19
CASSPSGGLYEQYF	TRBV4-1
CASTRDRGLQPQHF	TRBV6-1
CASSEIYGYTF	TRBV6-1
CASSLGAARPTDTQYF	TRBV11-2
CASSPSDGLGQPQHF	TRBV18
CASSTGMAGEANEQFF	TRBV4-3
CASSIQGYSTDTQYF	TRBV27
CASSIPGGGTEAFF	TRBV19
CASSRPGQDYEQYF	TRBV18
CASSEWGTEAFF	TRBV25-1
CASSQVYGGVLSEQFF	TRBV14
CASSLSTGGSGNTIYF	TRBV5-1
CSARIGYEQYF	TRBV20-1
CASSAPGGLFF	TRBV28
CASSFKGITDTQYF	TRBV7-3
CASSLVPRDRGYQPQHF	TRBV5-5
CASSYARTIRWNTEAFF	TRBV5-6
CASSSLIPPYEQYF	TRBV28
CASSFRQGAGTDTQYF	TRBV7-3
CASSDRTSAVVEQYF	TRBV6-1
CASSAPLAGGHEQFF	TRBV5-4
CASSLRGLGNTIYF	TRBV5-1
CASSPVAPGVSSGANVLTF	TRBV18
CASSLASGTGEKLFF	TRBV7-2
CASRQDGTPAYYEQYF	TRBV4-1
CASSEGGGYGYTF	TRBV13
CASSPLDRAGANVLTF	TRBV5-6
CASSLGQEIADTQYF	TRBV7-9